The present T cell receptor (beta chain) was sequenced within a study of T cell changes during pregnancy in multiple sclerosis. About this clone itself: Other DNA sequences in the sample encode the same CDR3.

Using immunoSEQ multiplex PCR, the repertoire was profiled, and TCRdb retains in-frame clones only, with some absent. The repertoire includes about 77,000 clones, about 93% of them detected once, and 2.5% to 3% sits in the top ten. Trimming cost V 6 bases and J 2 bases; bases outside gene matches: 3. Looked up from germline, CDR1 is MNHEY and CDR2 is SVGAGI. The CDR3 extends over 13 amino acids. The TCR sequence derives from a female donor in good health, enrolled as a control in a pregnancy study. The chain links TRBV6-5 to TRBJ2-7, with 8 bases matching TRBD1. This specimen was peripheral blood, taken after pregnancy. CDR3 coding DNA: TGTGCCAGCAGGGGGACAGGAGCCTACGAGCAGTACTTC. Translating it yields CASRGTGAYEQYF.